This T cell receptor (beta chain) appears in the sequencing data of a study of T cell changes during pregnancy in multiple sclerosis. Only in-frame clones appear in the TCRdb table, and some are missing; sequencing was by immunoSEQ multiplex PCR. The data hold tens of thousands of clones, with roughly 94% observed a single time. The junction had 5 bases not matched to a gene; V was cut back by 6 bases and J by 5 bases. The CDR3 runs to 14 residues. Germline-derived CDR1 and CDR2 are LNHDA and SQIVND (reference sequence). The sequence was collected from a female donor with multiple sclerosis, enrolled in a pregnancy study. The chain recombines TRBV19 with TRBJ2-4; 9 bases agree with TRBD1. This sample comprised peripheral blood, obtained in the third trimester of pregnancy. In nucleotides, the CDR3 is TGTGCCAGTAGCCCGGGACAGGGCCAAAACATTCAGTACTTC. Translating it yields CASSPGQGQNIQYF.